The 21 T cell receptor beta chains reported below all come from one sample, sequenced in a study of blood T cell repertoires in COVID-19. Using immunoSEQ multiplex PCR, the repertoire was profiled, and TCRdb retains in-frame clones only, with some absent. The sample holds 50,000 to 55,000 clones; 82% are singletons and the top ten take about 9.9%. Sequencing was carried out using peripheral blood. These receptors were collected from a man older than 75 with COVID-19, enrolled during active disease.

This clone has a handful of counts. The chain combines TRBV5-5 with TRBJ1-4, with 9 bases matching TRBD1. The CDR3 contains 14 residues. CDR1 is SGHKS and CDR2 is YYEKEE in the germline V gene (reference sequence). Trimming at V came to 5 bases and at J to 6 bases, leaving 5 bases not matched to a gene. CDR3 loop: CASRDRGGDEKLFF. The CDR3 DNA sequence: TGTGCCAGCAGGGACAGGGGTGGCGATGAAAAACTGTTTTTT.

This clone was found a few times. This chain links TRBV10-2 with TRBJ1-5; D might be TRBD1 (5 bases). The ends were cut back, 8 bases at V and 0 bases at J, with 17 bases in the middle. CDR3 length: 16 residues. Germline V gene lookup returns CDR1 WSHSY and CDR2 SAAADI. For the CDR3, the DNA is TGCGCCAGCCACTCAGGGTTTAGCCTTAGCAATCAGCCCCAGCATTTT. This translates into CASHSGFSLSNQPQHF.

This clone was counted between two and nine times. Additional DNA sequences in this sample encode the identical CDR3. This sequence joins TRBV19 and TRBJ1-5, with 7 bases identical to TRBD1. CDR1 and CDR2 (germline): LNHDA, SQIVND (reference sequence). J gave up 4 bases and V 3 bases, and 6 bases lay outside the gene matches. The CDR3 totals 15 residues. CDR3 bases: TGTGCCAGTAGTATTGTGGGACAGCCTAATCAGCCCCAGCATTTT. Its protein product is CASSIVGQPNQPQHF.

In DNA, the CDR3 is TGTGCCAGTACCTTCCTCCCGGACAGGGGGCATGGCTACACCTTC. Its translation: CASTFLPDRGHGYTF. The genes are TRBV19 and TRBJ1-2, with 11 positions matching TRBD1. The V gene's germline CDR1 is LNHDA and CDR2 SQIVND (reference sequence). The junction had 10 bases not matched to a gene; V was cut back by 7 bases and J by 6 bases. This CDR3 has 15 amino acids.

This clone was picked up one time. The CDR3 bases are TGTGCCAGCAGTCAGGGGTTCGCTGAAGCTTTCTTT. Its protein is CASSQGFAEAFF. V gene TRBV28 combines with J gene TRBJ1-1; D perhaps matches TRBD1 (6 bases). Germline CDR1 and CDR2: MDHEN and SYDVKM. V was pared by 5 bases and J by 6 bases, with 10 bases between. The CDR3 extends over 12 amino acids.

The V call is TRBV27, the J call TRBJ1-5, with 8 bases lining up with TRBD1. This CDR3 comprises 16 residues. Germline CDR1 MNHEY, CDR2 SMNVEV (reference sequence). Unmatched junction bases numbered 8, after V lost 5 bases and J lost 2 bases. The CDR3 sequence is CASSNRTGNRNQPQHF. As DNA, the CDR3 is TGTGCCAGCAGTAATCGGACAGGGAACCGCAATCAGCCCCAGCATTTT.

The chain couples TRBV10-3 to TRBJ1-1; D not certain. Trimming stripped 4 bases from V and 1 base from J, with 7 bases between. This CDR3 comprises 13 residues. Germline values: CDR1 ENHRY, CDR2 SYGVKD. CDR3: CAISVEGNTEAFF. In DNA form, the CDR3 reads TGTGCCATCAGTGTGGAGGGGAACACTGAAGCTTTCTTT.

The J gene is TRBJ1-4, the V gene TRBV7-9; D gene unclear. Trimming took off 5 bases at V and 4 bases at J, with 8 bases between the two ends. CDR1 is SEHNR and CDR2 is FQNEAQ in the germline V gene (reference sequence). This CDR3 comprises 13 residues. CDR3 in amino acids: CASSRTDNEKLFF. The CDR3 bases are TGTGCCAGCAGCCGAACAGATAATGAAAAACTGTTTTTT. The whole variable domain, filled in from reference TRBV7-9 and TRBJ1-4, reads DTGVSQNPRHKITKRGQNVTFRCDPISEHNRLYWYRQTLGQGPEFLTYFQNEAQLEKSRLLSDRFSAERPKGSFSTLEIQRTEQGDSAMYLCASSRTDNEKLFFGSGTQLSVL.

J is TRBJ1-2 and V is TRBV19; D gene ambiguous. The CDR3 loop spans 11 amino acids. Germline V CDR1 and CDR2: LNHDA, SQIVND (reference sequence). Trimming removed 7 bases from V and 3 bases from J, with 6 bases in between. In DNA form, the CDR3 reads TGTGCCAGTACCGGGGACTATGGCTACACCTTC. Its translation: CASTGDYGYTF. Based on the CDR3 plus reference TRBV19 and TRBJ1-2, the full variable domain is DGGITQSPKYLFRKEGQNVTLSCEQNLNHDAMYWYRQDPGQGLRLIYYSQIVNDFQKGDIAEGYSVSREKKESFPLTVTSAQKNPTAFYLCASTGDYGYTFGSGTRLTVV.

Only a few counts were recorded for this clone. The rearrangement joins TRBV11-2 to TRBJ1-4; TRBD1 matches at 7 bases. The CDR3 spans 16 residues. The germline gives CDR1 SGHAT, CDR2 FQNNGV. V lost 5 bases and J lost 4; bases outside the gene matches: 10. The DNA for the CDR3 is TGTGCCAGCAGCCCACCCACAGGGGTCGGTAATGAAAAACTGTTTTTT. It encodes CASSPPTGVGNEKLFF.

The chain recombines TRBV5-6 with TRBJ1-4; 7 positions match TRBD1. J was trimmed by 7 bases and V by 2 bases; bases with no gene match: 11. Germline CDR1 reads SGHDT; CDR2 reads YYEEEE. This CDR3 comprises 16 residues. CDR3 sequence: CASSFNTNRGGEKLFF. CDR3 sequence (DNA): TGTGCCAGCAGCTTTAATACAAACAGGGGTGGTGAAAAACTGTTTTTT. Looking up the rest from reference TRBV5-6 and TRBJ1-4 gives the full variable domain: DAGVTQSPTHLIKTRGQQVTLRCSPKSGHDTVSWYQQALGQGPQFIFQYYEEEERQRGNFPDRFSGHQFPNYSSELNVNALLLGDSALYLCASSFNTNRGGEKLFFGSGTQLSVL.

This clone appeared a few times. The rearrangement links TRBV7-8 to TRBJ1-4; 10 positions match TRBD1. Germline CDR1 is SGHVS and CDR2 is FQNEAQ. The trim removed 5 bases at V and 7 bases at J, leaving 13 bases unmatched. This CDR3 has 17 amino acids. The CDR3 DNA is TGTGCCAGCAGCCCCCGCAGGACAGGGGGAGGGCGTGAAAAACTGTTTTTT. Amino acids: CASSPRRTGGGREKLFF.

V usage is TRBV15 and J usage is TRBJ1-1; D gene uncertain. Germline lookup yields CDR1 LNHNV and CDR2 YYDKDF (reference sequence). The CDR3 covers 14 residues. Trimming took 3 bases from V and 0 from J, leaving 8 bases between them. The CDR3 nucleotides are TGTGCCACCAGCAGCCAGGCTCTGAACACTGAAGCTTTCTTT. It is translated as CATSSQALNTEAFF. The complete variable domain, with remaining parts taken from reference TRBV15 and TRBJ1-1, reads DAMVIQNPRYQVTQFGKPVTLSCSQTLNHNVMYWYQQKSSQAPKLLFHYYDKDFNNEADTPDNFQSRRPNTSFCFLDIRSPGLGDTAMYLCATSSQALNTEAFFGQGTRLTVV.

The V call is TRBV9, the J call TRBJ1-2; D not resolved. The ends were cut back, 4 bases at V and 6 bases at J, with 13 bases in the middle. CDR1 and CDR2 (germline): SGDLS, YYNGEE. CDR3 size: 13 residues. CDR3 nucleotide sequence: TGTGCCAGCAGCCCCAATTCCCCCCATGGCTACACCTTC. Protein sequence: CASSPNSPHGYTF.

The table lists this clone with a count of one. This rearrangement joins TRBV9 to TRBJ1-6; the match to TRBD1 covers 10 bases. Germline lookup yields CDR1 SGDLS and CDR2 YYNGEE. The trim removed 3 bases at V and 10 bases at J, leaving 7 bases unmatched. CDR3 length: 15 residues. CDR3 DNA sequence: TGTGCCAGCAGCGCGCTGGACAGGGGGAAATCACCCCTCCACTTT. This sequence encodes CASSALDRGKSPLHF.

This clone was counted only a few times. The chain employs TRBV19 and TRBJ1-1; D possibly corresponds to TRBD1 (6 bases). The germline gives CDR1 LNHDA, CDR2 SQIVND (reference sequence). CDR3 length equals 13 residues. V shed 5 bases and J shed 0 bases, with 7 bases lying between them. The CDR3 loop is CASSGQLNTEAFF. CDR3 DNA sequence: TGTGCCAGTAGTGGACAGTTGAACACTGAAGCTTTCTTT.

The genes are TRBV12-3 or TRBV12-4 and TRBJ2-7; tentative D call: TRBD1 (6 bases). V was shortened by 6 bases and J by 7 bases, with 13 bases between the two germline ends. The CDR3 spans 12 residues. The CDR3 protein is CASSRTVEEQYF. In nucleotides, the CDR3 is TGTGCCAGCAGCAGGACAGTGGAAGAGCAGTACTTC.

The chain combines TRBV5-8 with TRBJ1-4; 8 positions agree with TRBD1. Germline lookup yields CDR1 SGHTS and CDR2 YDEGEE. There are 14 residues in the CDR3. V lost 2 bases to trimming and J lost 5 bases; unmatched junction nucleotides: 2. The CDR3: CASSFTGGNEKLFF. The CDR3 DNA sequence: TGTGCCAGCAGCTTCACAGGGGGAAATGAAAAACTGTTTTTT.

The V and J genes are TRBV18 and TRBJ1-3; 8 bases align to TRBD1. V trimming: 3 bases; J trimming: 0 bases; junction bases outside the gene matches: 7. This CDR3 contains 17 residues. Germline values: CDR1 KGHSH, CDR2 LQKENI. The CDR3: CASSPARQGISGNTIYF. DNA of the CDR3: TGTGCCAGCTCACCGGCGAGACAGGGGATCTCTGGAAACACCATATATTTT.

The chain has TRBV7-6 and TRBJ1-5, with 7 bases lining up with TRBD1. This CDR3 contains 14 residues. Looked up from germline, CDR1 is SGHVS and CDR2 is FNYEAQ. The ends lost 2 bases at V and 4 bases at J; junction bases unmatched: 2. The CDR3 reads CASSLTQGNQPQHF. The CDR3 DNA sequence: TGTGCCAGCAGCTTAACACAGGGGAATCAGCCCCAGCATTTT.

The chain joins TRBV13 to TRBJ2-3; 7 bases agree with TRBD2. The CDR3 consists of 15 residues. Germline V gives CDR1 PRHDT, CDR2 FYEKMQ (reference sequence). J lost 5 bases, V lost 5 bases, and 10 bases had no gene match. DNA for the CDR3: TGTGCCAGCAGCCCCACGGAGTGGGGGGGAGATACGCAGTATTTT. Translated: CASSPTEWGGDTQYF.